This TCR beta chain stems from a study of beta chain features in type 1 diabetes. There are a few counts of this clone. Its specificity is unknown. Reverse transcription of all isolated RNA meant that expressed TCRB transcripts were sequenced. Assay used: immunoSEQ multiplex PCR; TCRdb lists only in-frame clones, some missing. The sample includes some 660,000 clones, about 14% seen only once; the top ten take 0.03% to 0.04%. Study findings and constraints: People with Type 1 diabetes carried modestly yet significantly shorter TCRB CDR3s in all four CD4+ subsets. In comparison with healthy donors, patients had naive, central memory and Treg TCRB repertoires that appeared more similar.

With 0 bases removed from V and 2 bases from J, the gap between germline ends came to 6 bases. The CDR3 contains 14 residues. CDR1 SGHRS and CDR2 YFSETQ come from the germline V gene. The receptor was derived from a young man with type 1 diabetes. The genes are TRBV5-1 and TRBJ1-5; the D is unclear. The sample was naive CD4+ T cells from blood. CDR3 nucleotide sequence: TGCGCCAGCAGCTTGGGGGAGGGCAATCAGCCCCAGCATTTT. It is translated as CASSLGEGNQPQHF.